This T cell receptor (beta chain) was documented in a study of OX40 agonist ivuxolimab in advanced cancers. Germline V lookup: CDR1 MNHEY, CDR2 SVGAGI. Trimming stripped 9 bases from V and 7 bases from J, with 18 bases between. The CDR3 is 13 residues long. Produced via immunoSEQ multiplex PCR; TCRdb's table is partial and in-frame only. The repertoire has about 32,000 clones, more than 80% of them found once; the top ten carry about a fifth. This specimen was CD4+ or CD8+ T cells sorted from blood, taken in a trial of the OX40 agonist ivuxolimab. V usage is TRBV6-5 and J usage is TRBJ2-5, with a weak D call TRBD2 (6 bases). The clonotype comes from an adult with an advanced solid tumor such as melanoma, head and neck, liver or kidney cancer. CDR3 sequence (DNA): TGTGCCAGTTCCGGCCCCCTCGGGGGGACCCAGTACTTC. Translated: CASSGPLGGTQYF.